This is a list of T cell receptor beta chains from one sample in a study of blood T cell repertoires in COVID-19. Measured with immunoSEQ multiplex PCR; TCRdb has only the in-frame clones, and not every one. The table records around 290,000 clones, around 90% of them present only once. Specimen: PBMCs or T cells enriched from blood (not recorded which). Source of these receptors: a woman under 40 who had recovered from COVID-19. CDR3s include the opening cysteine and the closing phenylalanine or tryptophan. Fields, in order: CDR3 DNA, CDR3 protein, D gene, clone size, J gene, V gene. A D gene is named only where the DNA matches it firmly. Not all rows give a size; the values are once, few, many and, for expanded clones, a class.

CDR3nt: TGCGCCAGCAGTGCTAGCACAGATACGCAGTATTTT
CDR3aa: CASSASTDTQYF
d_gene: .
abundance: .
j_gene: TRBJ2-3
v_gene: TRBV10-1

CDR3nt: TGTGCCAGCAGCTTGGTCCGTGAGCAGTTCTTC
CDR3aa: CASSLVREQFF
d_gene: .
abundance: .
j_gene: TRBJ2-1
v_gene: TRBV5-6

CDR3nt: TGTGCCAGCAGCTTTACTAGCGGGAGCACAGATACGCAGTATTTT
CDR3aa: CASSFTSGSTDTQYF
d_gene: TRBD2
abundance: .
j_gene: TRBJ2-3
v_gene: TRBV6-4

CDR3nt: TGTGCCAGCAGTTTATTTGGGACAGAATATAGCAATCAGCCCCAGCATTTT
CDR3aa: CASSLFGTEYSNQPQHF
d_gene: TRBD1
abundance: .
j_gene: TRBJ1-5
v_gene: TRBV27

CDR3nt: TGTGCCAGCAGCTTAGATGGTAGCGGGAGACATAATGAGCAGTTCTTC
CDR3aa: CASSLDGSGRHNEQFF
d_gene: TRBD2
abundance: .
j_gene: TRBJ2-1
v_gene: TRBV7-2

CDR3nt: TGCGCCAGCAGCTTGGGCGACAGGGGTGGGATCGAGACCCAATACTTC
CDR3aa: CASSLGDRGGIETQYF
d_gene: TRBD1
abundance: once
j_gene: TRBJ2-5
v_gene: TRBV5-1

CDR3nt: TGTGCCAGCAGTGAACAGGGACTTTACAATGAGCAGTTCTTC
CDR3aa: CASSEQGLYNEQFF
d_gene: .
abundance: .
j_gene: TRBJ2-1
v_gene: TRBV2

CDR3nt: TGTGCCAGCAGCCCGGGGGGGGGAACAGCCAAAAACATTCAGTACTTC
CDR3aa: CASSPGGGTAKNIQYF
d_gene: TRBD2
abundance: .
j_gene: TRBJ2-4
v_gene: TRBV5-4

CDR3nt: TGTGCCTGGAGTGTACTCCTTAGCGGGGACAATGAGCAGTTCTTC
CDR3aa: CAWSVLLSGDNEQFF
d_gene: TRBD2
abundance: .
j_gene: TRBJ2-1
v_gene: TRBV30

CDR3nt: TGTGCCAGCAGCTCAGACAGGGGGCGCACAGATACGCAGTATTTT
CDR3aa: CASSSDRGRTDTQYF
d_gene: TRBD1
abundance: once
j_gene: TRBJ2-3
v_gene: TRBV7-3

CDR3nt: TGTGCCAGCAGGGGTGAGGGGGAGAGGGGGACTGAAGCTTTCTTT
CDR3aa: CASRGEGERGTEAFF
d_gene: .
abundance: .
j_gene: TRBJ1-1
v_gene: TRBV6-5

CDR3nt: TGTGCCAGCAGCCGACAGTCCTACAATGAGCAGTTCTTC
CDR3aa: CASSRQSYNEQFF
d_gene: .
abundance: .
j_gene: TRBJ2-1
v_gene: TRBV3-1/TRBV3-2

CDR3nt: TGTGCCAGCAGCTCTGGACTAGCGGGAGTCGGTGAGCAGTACTTC
CDR3aa: CASSSGLAGVGEQYF
d_gene: TRBD2
abundance: .
j_gene: TRBJ2-7
v_gene: TRBV5-6

CDR3nt: TGTGCCAGCTCACCAGGGGCAGGGGAGGCCAAAAACATTCAGTACTTC
CDR3aa: CASSPGAGEAKNIQYF
d_gene: .
abundance: .
j_gene: TRBJ2-4
v_gene: TRBV18

CDR3nt: TGCGCCAGCAGCTTGGGAGCGGGAGGCCCAGACAATGAGCAGTTCTTC
CDR3aa: CASSLGAGGPDNEQFF
d_gene: TRBD2
abundance: .
j_gene: TRBJ2-1
v_gene: TRBV5-1

CDR3nt: TGTGCCAGCAGCCCCGGACAGTGGGACTCCTACGAGCAGTACTTC
CDR3aa: CASSPGQWDSYEQYF
d_gene: .
abundance: .
j_gene: TRBJ2-7
v_gene: TRBV3-1/TRBV3-2

CDR3nt: TGTGCCAGCAGCCAAGCGGGACTAGCAACGGGAGGGGAGCAGTACTTC
CDR3aa: CASSQAGLATGGEQYF
d_gene: TRBD2
abundance: .
j_gene: TRBJ2-7
v_gene: TRBV14

CDR3nt: TGCAGCGTTGAAGATCTGGGACAGGGAGCCGGGGAGCTGTTTTTT
CDR3aa: CSVEDLGQGAGELFF
d_gene: TRBD1
abundance: .
j_gene: TRBJ2-2
v_gene: TRBV29-1

CDR3nt: TGTGCCAGCAGCGCCGGGACAGGGTACGAGCAGTACTTC
CDR3aa: CASSAGTGYEQYF
d_gene: TRBD1
abundance: few
j_gene: TRBJ2-7
v_gene: TRBV14

CDR3nt: TGTGCCAGCAGTTTATACTTACAGGGGGCGCATGAGACCCAGTACTTC
CDR3aa: CASSLYLQGAHETQYF
d_gene: TRBD1
abundance: .
j_gene: TRBJ2-5
v_gene: TRBV6-2/TRBV6-3

CDR3nt: TGTGCCAGCAGTTACTCAGGGGGGAACACTGAAGCTTTCTTT
CDR3aa: CASSYSGGNTEAFF
d_gene: .
abundance: .
j_gene: TRBJ1-1
v_gene: TRBV6-6

CDR3nt: TGTGCCAGCGGGAGAGGGACAGTCGAGCAGTACTTC
CDR3aa: CASGRGTVEQYF
d_gene: TRBD1
abundance: .
j_gene: TRBJ2-7
v_gene: TRBV3-1/TRBV3-2

CDR3nt: TGTGCCAGCAGTAAGGGGCTAGCGGGAGTCTACAATGAGCAGTTCTTC
CDR3aa: CASSKGLAGVYNEQFF
d_gene: TRBD2
abundance: once
j_gene: TRBJ2-1
v_gene: TRBV6-6

CDR3nt: TGTGCCAGCACAACAGGGGACGGATCACCCCTCCACTTT
CDR3aa: CASTTGDGSPLHF
d_gene: TRBD1
abundance: .
j_gene: TRBJ1-6
v_gene: TRBV6-5

CDR3nt: TGTGCCACCAGTGACTCGACAGGGTCATCCTACGAGCAGTACTTC
CDR3aa: CATSDSTGSSYEQYF
d_gene: TRBD1
abundance: .
j_gene: TRBJ2-7
v_gene: TRBV24-1

CDR3nt: TGTGCCAGCAGCACTAGCGGGAGGAAGGAGGGTGAGCAGTTCTTC
CDR3aa: CASSTSGRKEGEQFF
d_gene: TRBD2
abundance: .
j_gene: TRBJ2-1
v_gene: TRBV9

CDR3nt: TGTGCCACCAGTGCTAGCGGAACTAGCACAGATACGCAGTATTTT
CDR3aa: CATSASGTSTDTQYF
d_gene: TRBD2
abundance: .
j_gene: TRBJ2-3
v_gene: TRBV24-1

CDR3nt: TGTGCCAGCAGCGTCCGACTAGCGGGAGGCGGTCCCCAGTACTTC
CDR3aa: CASSVRLAGGGPQYF
d_gene: TRBD2
abundance: .
j_gene: TRBJ2-4
v_gene: TRBV3-1/TRBV3-2

CDR3nt: TGCGCCAGCAGCCAACTTGTCGGCGGAGGGAACACCGGGGAGCTGTTTTTT
CDR3aa: CASSQLVGGGNTGELFF
d_gene: .
abundance: .
j_gene: TRBJ2-2
v_gene: TRBV4-3

CDR3nt: TGTGCCAGCAGCGAAAGCGGGGTTCTCACAGATACGCAGTATTTT
CDR3aa: CASSESGVLTDTQYF
d_gene: TRBD2
abundance: .
j_gene: TRBJ2-3
v_gene: TRBV3-1/TRBV3-2

CDR3nt: TGTGTCGCGGAGAACACCGGGGAGCTGTTTTTT
CDR3aa: CVAENTGELFF
d_gene: .
abundance: .
j_gene: TRBJ2-2
v_gene: TRBV7-9

CDR3nt: TGTGCCAGTAGTATCGAGGCACACAATCAGCCCCAGCATTTT
CDR3aa: CASSIEAHNQPQHF
d_gene: .
abundance: .
j_gene: TRBJ1-5
v_gene: TRBV19

CDR3nt: TGTGCCAGCAGCCAAGATTCGGTAGGGGGCAAGCCCCAGCATTTT
CDR3aa: CASSQDSVGGKPQHF
d_gene: TRBD1
abundance: .
j_gene: TRBJ1-5
v_gene: TRBV3-1/TRBV3-2

CDR3nt: TGTGCCAGCTCACCGGCAGTCCAAGAGACCCAGTACTTC
CDR3aa: CASSPAVQETQYF
d_gene: .
abundance: .
j_gene: TRBJ2-5
v_gene: TRBV18

CDR3nt: TGTGCCAGCAGTTACTCTTCGGCTGCGGTAGCTCATGAGCAGTTCTTC
CDR3aa: CASSYSSAAVAHEQFF
d_gene: .
abundance: once
j_gene: TRBJ2-1
v_gene: TRBV6-5

CDR3nt: TGTGCCAGCAGCGTAGCCCTAGCGGGAGGGATGGATGAGCAGTTCTTC
CDR3aa: CASSVALAGGMDEQFF
d_gene: TRBD2
abundance: .
j_gene: TRBJ2-1
v_gene: TRBV9

CDR3nt: TGTGCCAGTAGTAAGACAGGGACCCACGAGCAGTACTTC
CDR3aa: CASSKTGTHEQYF
d_gene: TRBD1
abundance: .
j_gene: TRBJ2-7
v_gene: TRBV19

CDR3nt: TGTGCCAGCAGCTCGGACAACAGGAGACCCCAGTACTTC
CDR3aa: CASSSDNRRPQYF
d_gene: .
abundance: .
j_gene: TRBJ2-5
v_gene: TRBV11-1

CDR3nt: TGTGCTACCGCCACTGGACTCGCCACAGATACGCAGTATTTT
CDR3aa: CATATGLATDTQYF
d_gene: .
abundance: few
j_gene: TRBJ2-3
v_gene: TRBV12-5

CDR3nt: TGTGCCAGCAGCGAAGACTTCCATAGCTCCTACAATGAGCAGTTCTTC
CDR3aa: CASSEDFHSSYNEQFF
d_gene: .
abundance: .
j_gene: TRBJ2-1
v_gene: TRBV7-2

CDR3nt: TGTGCCAGTAGTATCGAGACTGATAGGGGAGGACAAGAGACCCAGTACTTC
CDR3aa: CASSIETDRGGQETQYF
d_gene: .
abundance: few
j_gene: TRBJ2-5
v_gene: TRBV19

CDR3nt: TGTGCCAGTAGTACGCGGGAAGTTGGCACCGGGGAGCTGTTTTTT
CDR3aa: CASSTREVGTGELFF
d_gene: .
abundance: .
j_gene: TRBJ2-2
v_gene: TRBV19

CDR3nt: TGTGCCATCAGTGAGCTTGGGGGTAGCGGGGAAACCGGGGAGCTGTTTTTT
CDR3aa: CAISELGGSGETGELFF
d_gene: TRBD2
abundance: .
j_gene: TRBJ2-2
v_gene: TRBV10-3

CDR3nt: TGTGCCAGTAGTATGCGCCACAACGCACTAAACTATGGCTACACCTTC
CDR3aa: CASSMRHNALNYGYTF
d_gene: .
abundance: .
j_gene: TRBJ1-2
v_gene: TRBV19

CDR3nt: TGTGGGTCTCGAGAGAACACCGGGGAGCTGTTTTTT
CDR3aa: CGSRENTGELFF
d_gene: .
abundance: .
j_gene: TRBJ2-2
v_gene: TRBV28

CDR3nt: TGTGCCAGCAGTTTAAACCCCGTGACTAGCGGGAGGATTCGCACGGAGACCCAGTACTTC
CDR3aa: CASSLNPVTSGRIRTETQYF
d_gene: TRBD2
abundance: .
j_gene: TRBJ2-5
v_gene: TRBV27

CDR3nt: TGTGCCAGCAGCCCAACGGGAGGAACCGGGGAGCTGTTTTTT
CDR3aa: CASSPTGGTGELFF
d_gene: TRBD2
abundance: once
j_gene: TRBJ2-2
v_gene: TRBV7-3

CDR3nt: TGTGCCACCACGGCCCGGGACAGGGGGCGCGGGAACACCGGGGAGCTGTTTTTT
CDR3aa: CATTARDRGRGNTGELFF
d_gene: TRBD1
abundance: .
j_gene: TRBJ2-2
v_gene: TRBV2

CDR3nt: TGTGCCAGCAGCCACTCCGCGGGAGCGGTCGGGGAGCTGTTTTTT
CDR3aa: CASSHSAGAVGELFF
d_gene: TRBD2
abundance: .
j_gene: TRBJ2-2
v_gene: TRBV3-1/TRBV3-2

CDR3nt: TGTGCCAGCAGCTCGACTAGCGGACCTCCGGGAGATACGCAGTATTTT
CDR3aa: CASSSTSGPPGDTQYF
d_gene: TRBD2
abundance: .
j_gene: TRBJ2-3
v_gene: TRBV7-2

CDR3nt: TGTGCCAGCAGCAAAGACAACACAGGGGGCGGGGAGCTGTTTTTT
CDR3aa: CASSKDNTGGGELFF
d_gene: TRBD1
abundance: .
j_gene: TRBJ2-2
v_gene: TRBV11-3

CDR3nt: TGTGCCAGCAGCCCTCGGTTGGGGCGTGAGCAGTTCTTC
CDR3aa: CASSPRLGREQFF
d_gene: .
abundance: few
j_gene: TRBJ2-1
v_gene: TRBV11-2

CDR3nt: TGTGCCAGCAGACCCGGGACATATGAGGGCAATGAGCAGTTCTTC
CDR3aa: CASRPGTYEGNEQFF
d_gene: .
abundance: .
j_gene: TRBJ2-1
v_gene: TRBV27